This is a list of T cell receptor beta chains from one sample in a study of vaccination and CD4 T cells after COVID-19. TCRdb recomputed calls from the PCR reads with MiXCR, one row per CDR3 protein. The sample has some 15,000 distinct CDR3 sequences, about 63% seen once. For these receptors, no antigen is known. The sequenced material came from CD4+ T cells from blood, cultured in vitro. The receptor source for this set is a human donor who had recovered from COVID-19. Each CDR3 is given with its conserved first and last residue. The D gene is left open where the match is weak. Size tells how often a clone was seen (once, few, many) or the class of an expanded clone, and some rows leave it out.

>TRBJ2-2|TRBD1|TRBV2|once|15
CASSEEQGGTGELFF
TGTGCCAGCAGTGAAGAACAGGGGGGCACCGGGGAGCTGTTTTTT
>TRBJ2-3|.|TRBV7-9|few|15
CASSLRAHSADTQYF
TGTGCCAGCAGCTTAAGGGCCCACTCTGCGGATACGCAGTATTTT
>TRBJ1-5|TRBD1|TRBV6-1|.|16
CASSDPGGTANQPQHF
TGTGCCAGCAGTGACCCAGGGGGGACAGCAAATCAGCCCCAGCATTTT
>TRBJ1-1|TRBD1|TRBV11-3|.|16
CASSDTIQGAHTEAFF
TGTGCCAGCAGCGATACCATACAGGGGGCACACACTGAAGCTTTCTTT
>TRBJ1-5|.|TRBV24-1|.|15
CATSDAEYSNQPQHF
TGTGCCACCAGTGATGCCGAGTATAGCAATCAGCCCCAGCATTTT
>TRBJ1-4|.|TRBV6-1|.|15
CASRNGGQGNEKLFF
TGTGCCAGCAGAAACGGCGGGCAGGGCAATGAAAAACTGTTTTTT
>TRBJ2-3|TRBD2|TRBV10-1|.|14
CASSGLAETDTQYF
TGCGCCAGCAGCGGACTAGCCGAAACAGATACGCAGTATTTT
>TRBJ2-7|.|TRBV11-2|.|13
CASSWDRSYEQYF
TGTGCCAGCAGCTGGGACCGTTCCTACGAGCAGTACTTC
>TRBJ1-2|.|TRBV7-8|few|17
CASSLVFAGSADYGYTF
TGTGCCAGCAGCTTAGTTTTTGCAGGGTCAGCGGACTATGGCTACACCTTC
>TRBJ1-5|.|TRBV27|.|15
CASSPRSTGGIPQHF
TGTGCCAGCAGTCCCCGTTCGACCGGAGGGATACCCCAGCATTTT
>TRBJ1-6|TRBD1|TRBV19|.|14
CASSKDRGNSPLHF
TGTGCCAGTAGCAAAGACAGGGGTAATTCACCCCTCCACTTT
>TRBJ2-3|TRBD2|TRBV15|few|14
CATSSGRASDTQYF
TGTGCCACCAGCAGCGGGAGGGCCTCAGATACGCAGTATTTT
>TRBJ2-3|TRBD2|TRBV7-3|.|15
CASSLTPSGADTQYF
TGTGCCAGCAGCTTAACACCTAGCGGGGCAGATACGCAGTATTTT
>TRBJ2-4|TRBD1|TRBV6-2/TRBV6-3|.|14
CASSRHTGTGDQYF
TGTGCCAGCAGTCGACACACCGGGACAGGGGATCAGTACTTC
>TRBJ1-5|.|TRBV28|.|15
CASSLYHRGNQPQHF
TGTGCCAGCAGTTTATACCACAGGGGCAATCAGCCCCAGCATTTT
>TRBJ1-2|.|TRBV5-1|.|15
CASSLGGGGAYGYTF
TGCGCCAGCAGCCTTGGAGGGGGGGGCGCCTATGGCTACACCTTC
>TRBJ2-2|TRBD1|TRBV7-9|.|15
CASSRQGANTGELFF
TGTGCCAGCAGCCGACAGGGGGCGAACACCGGGGAGCTGTTTTTT
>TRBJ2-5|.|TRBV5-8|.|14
CASSFAGVLETQYF
TGTGCCAGCAGCTTCGCAGGGGTTCTGGAGACCCAGTACTTC
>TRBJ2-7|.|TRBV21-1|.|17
CASSKARPGTSDYEQYF
TGTGCCAGCAGCAAAGCCAGACCCGGGACTAGCGATTACGAGCAGTACTTC
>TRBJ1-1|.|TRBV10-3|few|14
CAISSGRKNTEAFF
TGTGCCATCAGTTCGGGACGGAAGAACACTGAAGCTTTCTTT
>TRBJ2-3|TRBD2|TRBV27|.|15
CASSPWRGGTDTQYF
TGTGCCAGCTCCCCCTGGCGGGGGGGCACAGATACGCAGTATTTT
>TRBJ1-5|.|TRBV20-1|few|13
CSANRASNQPQHF
TGCAGCGCAAACAGGGCGAGCAATCAGCCCCAGCATTTT